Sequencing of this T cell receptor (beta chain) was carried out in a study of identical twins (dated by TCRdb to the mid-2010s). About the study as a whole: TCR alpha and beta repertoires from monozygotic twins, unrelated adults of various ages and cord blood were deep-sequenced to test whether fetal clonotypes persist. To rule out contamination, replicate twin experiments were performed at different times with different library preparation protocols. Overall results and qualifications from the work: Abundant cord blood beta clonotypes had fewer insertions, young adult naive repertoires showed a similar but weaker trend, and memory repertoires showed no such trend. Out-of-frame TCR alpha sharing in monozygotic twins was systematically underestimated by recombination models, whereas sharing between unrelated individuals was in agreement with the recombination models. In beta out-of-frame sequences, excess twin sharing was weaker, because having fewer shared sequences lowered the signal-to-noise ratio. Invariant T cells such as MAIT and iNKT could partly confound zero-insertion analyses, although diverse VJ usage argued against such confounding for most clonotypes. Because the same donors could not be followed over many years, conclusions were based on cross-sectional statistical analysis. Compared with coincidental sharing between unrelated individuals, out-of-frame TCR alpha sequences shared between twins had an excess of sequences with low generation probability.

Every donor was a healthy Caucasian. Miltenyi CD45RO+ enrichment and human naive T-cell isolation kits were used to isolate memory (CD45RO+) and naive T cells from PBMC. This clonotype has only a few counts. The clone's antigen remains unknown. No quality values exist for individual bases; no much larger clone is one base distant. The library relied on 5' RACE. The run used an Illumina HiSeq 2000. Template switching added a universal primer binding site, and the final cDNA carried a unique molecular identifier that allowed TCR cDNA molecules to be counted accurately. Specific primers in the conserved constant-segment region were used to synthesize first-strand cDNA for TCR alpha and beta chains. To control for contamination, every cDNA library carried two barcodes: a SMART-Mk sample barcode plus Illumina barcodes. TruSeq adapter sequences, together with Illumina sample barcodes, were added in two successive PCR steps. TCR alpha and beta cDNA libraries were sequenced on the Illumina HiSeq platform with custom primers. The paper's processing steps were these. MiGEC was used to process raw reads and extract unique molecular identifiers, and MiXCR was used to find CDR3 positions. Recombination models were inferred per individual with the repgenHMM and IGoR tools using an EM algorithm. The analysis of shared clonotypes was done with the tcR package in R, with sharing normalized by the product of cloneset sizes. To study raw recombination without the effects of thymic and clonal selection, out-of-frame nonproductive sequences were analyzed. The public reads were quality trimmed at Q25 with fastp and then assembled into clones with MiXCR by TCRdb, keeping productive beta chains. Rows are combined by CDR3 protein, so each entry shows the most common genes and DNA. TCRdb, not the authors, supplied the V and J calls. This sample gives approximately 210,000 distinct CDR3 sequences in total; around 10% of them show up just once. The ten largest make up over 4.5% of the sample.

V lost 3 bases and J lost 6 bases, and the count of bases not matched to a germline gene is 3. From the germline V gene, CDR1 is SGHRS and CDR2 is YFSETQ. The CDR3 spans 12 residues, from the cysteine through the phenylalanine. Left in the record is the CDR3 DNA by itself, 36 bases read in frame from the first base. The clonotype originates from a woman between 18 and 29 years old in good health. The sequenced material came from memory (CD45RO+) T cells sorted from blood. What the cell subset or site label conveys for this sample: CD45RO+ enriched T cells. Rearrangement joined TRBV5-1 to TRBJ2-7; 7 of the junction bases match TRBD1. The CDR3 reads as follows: CASSYDRVEQYF. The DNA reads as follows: TGCGCCAGCAGCTACGACAGGGTCGAGCAGTACTTC.